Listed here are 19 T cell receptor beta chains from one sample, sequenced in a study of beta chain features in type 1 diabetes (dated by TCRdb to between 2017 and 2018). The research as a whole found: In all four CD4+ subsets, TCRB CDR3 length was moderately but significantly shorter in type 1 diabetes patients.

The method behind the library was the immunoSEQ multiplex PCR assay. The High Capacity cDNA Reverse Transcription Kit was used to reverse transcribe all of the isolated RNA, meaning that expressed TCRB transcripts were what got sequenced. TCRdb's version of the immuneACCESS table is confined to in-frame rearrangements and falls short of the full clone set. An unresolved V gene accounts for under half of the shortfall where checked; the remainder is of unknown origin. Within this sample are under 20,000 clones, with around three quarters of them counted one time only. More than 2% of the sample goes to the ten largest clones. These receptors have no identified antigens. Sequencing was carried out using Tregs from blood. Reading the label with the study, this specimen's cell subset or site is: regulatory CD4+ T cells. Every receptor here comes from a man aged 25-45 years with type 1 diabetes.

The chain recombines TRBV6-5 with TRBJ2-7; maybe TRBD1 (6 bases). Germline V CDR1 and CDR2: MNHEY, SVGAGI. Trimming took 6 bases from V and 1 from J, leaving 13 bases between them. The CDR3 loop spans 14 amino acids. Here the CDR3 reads CASSSTGNSYEQYF. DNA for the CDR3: TGTGCCAGCAGCTCGACAGGCAATTCCTACGAGCAGTACTTC.

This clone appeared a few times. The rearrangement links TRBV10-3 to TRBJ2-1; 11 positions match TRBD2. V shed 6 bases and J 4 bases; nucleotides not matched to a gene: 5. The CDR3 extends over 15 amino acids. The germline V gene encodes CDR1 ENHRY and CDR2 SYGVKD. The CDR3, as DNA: TGTGCCATCAGCTCCCCTAGCGGGGGGTACAATGAGCAGTTCTTC. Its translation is CAISSPSGGYNEQFF.

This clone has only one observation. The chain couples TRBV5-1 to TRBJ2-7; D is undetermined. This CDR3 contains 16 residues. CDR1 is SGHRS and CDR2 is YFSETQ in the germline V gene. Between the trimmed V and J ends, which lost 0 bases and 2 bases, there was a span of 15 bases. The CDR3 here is CASSLVRPSGTYEQYF. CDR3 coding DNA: TGCGCCAGCAGCTTGGTTCGGCCCTCAGGAACCTACGAGCAGTACTTC.

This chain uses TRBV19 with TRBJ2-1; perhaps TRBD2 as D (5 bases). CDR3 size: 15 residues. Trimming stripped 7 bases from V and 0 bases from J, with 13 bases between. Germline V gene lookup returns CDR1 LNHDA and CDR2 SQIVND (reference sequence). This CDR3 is CASTPHEGSYNEQFF. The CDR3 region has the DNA TGTGCCAGTACTCCCCACGAGGGCTCCTACAATGAGCAGTTCTTC. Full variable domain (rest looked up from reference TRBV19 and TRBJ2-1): DGGITQSPKYLFRKEGQNVTLSCEQNLNHDAMYWYRQDPGQGLRLIYYSQIVNDFQKGDIAEGYSVSREKKESFPLTVTSAQKNPTAFYLCASTPHEGSYNEQFFGPGTRLTVL.

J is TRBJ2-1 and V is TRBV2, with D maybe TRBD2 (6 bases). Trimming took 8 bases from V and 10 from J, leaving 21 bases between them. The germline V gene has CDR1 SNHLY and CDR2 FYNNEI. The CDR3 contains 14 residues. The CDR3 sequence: CASGPGTGVQEQFF. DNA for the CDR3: TGTGCCAGCGGGCCGGGAACGGGAGTCCAGGAGCAGTTCTTC.

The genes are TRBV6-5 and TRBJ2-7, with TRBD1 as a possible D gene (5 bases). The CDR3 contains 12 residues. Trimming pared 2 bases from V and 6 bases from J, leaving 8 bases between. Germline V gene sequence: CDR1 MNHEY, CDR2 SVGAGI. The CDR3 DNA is TGTGCCAGCAGTTACCTTGGGGCCGAGCAGTACTTC. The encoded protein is CASSYLGAEQYF.

CDR3 in amino acids: CASRVDGGGIAEAFF. The CDR3 nucleotides read TGCGCCAGTCGGGTGGACGGAGGAGGTATTGCTGAAGCTTTCTTT. The chain has TRBV5-1 and TRBJ1-1; D is uncertain. The CDR3 consists of 15 residues. The germline CDR1 and CDR2 sequences are SGHRS and YFSETQ. Trimming took 8 bases from V and 6 from J, leaving 23 bases between them.

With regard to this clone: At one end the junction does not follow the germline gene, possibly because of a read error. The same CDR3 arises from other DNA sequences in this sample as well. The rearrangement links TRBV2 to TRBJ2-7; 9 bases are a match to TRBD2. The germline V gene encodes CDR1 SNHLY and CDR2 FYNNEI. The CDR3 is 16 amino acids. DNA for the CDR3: TGCGCCAGCAGTGGCCTACTAGCCAGCGGGAGGAACGAGCAGTACTTC. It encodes CASSGLLASGRNEQYF.

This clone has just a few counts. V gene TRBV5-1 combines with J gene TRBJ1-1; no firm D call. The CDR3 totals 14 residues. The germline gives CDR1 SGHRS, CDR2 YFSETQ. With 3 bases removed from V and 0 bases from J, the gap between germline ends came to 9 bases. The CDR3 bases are TGCGCCAGCAGCTCCGGGTCCATGAACACTGAAGCTTTCTTT. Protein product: CASSSGSMNTEAFF.

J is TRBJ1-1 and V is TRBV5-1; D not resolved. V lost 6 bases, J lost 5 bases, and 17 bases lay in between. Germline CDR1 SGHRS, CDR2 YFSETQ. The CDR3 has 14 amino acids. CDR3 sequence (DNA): TGCGCCAGCACCCTCTCCCTCGGGGAGACTGAAGCTTTCTTT. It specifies CASTLSLGETEAFF.

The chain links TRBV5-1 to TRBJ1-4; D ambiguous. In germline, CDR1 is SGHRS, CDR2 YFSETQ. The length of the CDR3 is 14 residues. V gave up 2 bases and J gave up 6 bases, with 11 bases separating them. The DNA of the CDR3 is TGCGCCAGCAGCTTCGGGAACACGGATGAAAAACTGTTTTTT. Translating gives CASSFGNTDEKLFF.

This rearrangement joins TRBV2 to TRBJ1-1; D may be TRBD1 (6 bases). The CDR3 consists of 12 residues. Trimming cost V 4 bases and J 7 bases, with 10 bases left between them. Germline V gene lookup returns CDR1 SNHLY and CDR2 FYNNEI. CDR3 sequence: CASSVRGSEAFF. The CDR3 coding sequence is TGTGCCAGCAGTGTAAGGGGGAGTGAAGCTTTCTTT.

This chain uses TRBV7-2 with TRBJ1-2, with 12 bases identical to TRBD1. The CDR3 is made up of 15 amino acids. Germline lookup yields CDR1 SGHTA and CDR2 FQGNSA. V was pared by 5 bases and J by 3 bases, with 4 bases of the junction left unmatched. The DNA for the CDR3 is TGTGCCAGCAGCCCGGGACAGGGGGCCTACTATGGCTACACCTTC. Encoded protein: CASSPGQGAYYGYTF.

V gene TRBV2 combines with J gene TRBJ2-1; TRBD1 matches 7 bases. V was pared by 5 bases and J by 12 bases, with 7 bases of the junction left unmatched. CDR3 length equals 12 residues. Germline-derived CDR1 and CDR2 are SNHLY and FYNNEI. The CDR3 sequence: CASSRTGPGQFF. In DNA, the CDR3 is TGTGCCAGCAGTCGGACAGGCCCGGGGCAGTTCTTC.

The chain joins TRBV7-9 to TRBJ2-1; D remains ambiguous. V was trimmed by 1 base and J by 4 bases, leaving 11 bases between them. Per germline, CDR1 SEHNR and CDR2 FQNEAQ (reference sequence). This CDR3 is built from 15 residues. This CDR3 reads CASSLDGTIYNEQFF. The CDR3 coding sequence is TGTGCCAGCAGCTTAGATGGCACGATTTACAATGAGCAGTTCTTC.

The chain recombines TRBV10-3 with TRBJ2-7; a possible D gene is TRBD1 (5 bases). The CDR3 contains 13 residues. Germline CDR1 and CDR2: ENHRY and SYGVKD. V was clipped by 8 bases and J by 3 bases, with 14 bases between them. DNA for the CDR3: TGTGCCATCTGGGCAGGGTCAAACTACGAGCAGTACTTC. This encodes CAIWAGSNYEQYF.

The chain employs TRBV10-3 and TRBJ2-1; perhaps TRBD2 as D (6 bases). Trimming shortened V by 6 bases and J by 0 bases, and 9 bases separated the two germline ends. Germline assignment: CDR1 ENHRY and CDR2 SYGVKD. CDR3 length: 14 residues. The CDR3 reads CAIRSGGSYNEQFF. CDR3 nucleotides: TGTGCCATCAGATCCGGGGGCTCCTACAATGAGCAGTTCTTC.

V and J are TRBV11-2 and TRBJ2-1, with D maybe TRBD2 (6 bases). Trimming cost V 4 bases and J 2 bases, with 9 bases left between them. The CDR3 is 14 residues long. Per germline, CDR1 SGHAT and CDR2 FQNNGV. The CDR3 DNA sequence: TGTGCCAGCAGCTCTGGCGGGGCCTACAATGAGCAGTTCTTC. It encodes CASSSGGAYNEQFF.

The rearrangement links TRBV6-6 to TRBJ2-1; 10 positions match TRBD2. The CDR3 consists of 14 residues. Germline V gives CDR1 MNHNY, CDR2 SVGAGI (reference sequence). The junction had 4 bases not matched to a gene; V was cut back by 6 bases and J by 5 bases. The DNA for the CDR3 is TGTGCCAGCAGGAGGGGACTAGCGAACAATGAGCAGTTCTTC. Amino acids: CASRRGLANNEQFF.